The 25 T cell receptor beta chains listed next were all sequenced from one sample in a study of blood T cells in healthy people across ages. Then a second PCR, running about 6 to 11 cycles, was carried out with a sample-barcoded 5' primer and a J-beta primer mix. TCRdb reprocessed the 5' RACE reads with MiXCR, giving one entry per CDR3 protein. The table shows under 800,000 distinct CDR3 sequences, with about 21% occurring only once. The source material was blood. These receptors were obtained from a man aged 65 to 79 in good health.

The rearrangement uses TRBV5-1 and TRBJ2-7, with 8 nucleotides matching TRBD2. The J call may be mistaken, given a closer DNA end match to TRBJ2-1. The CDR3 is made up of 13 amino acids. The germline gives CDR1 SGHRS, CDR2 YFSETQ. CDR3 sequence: CASKAGVGNEQFF. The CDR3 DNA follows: TGCGCCAGCAAAGCGGGAGTAGGCAATGAGCAGTTCTTC.

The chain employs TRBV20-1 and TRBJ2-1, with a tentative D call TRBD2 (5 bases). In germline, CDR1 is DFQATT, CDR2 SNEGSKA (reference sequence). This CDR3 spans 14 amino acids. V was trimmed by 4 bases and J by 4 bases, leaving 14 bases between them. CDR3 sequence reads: CSATVPWEYNEQFF. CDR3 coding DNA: TGCAGTGCTACCGTTCCGTGGGAGTACAATGAGCAGTTCTTC.

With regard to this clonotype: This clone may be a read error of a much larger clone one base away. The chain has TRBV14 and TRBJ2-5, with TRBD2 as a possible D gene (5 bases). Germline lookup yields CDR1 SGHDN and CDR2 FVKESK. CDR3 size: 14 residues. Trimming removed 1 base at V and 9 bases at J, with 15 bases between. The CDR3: CASSQVSLEEAQYF. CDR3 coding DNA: TGTGCCAGCAGCCAAGTTAGTTTGGAGGAGGCCCAGTACTTC.

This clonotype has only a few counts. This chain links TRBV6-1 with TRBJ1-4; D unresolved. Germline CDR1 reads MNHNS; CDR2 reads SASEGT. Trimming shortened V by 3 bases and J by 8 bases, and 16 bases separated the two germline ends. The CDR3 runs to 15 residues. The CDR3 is CASSDGWQQSEKLFF. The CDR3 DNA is TGTGCCAGCAGTGACGGGTGGCAGCAGTCGGAAAAACTGTTTTTT.

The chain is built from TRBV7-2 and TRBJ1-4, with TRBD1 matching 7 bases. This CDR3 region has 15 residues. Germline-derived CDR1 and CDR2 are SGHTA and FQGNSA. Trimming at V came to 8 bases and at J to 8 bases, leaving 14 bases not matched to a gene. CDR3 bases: TGTGCCAGCCAGCGTGAGGGGGCATTATGGGAAAAACTGTTTTTT. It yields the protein CASQREGALWEKLFF.

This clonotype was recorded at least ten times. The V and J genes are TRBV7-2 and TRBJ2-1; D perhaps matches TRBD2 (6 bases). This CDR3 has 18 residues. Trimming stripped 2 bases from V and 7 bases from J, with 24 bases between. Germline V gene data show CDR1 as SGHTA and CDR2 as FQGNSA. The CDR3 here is CASSLSIRSRGGGNEQFF. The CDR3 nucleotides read TGTGCCAGCAGCTTATCAATTCGATCCCGGGGAGGAGGGAATGAGCAGTTCTTC.

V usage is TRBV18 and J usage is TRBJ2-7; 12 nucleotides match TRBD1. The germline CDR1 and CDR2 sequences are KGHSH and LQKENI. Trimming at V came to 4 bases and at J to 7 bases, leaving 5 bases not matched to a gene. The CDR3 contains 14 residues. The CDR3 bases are TGTGCCAGCTCACAGGGACAGGGGGCGGTTGAGCAGTACTTC. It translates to CASSQGQGAVEQYF. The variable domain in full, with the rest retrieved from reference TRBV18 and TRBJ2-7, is NAGVMQNPRHLVRRRGQEARLRCSPMKGHSHVYWYRQLPEEGLKFMVYLQKENIIDESGMPKERFSAEFPKEGPSILRIQQVVRGDSAAYFCASSQGQGAVEQYFGPGTRLTVT.

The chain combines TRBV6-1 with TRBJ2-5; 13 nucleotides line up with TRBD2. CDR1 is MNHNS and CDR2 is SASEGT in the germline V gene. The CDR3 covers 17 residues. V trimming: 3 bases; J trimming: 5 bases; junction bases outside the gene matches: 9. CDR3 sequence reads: CASSDTRTSGSGETQYF. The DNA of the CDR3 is TGTGCCAGCAGTGACACCCGGACTAGCGGGAGCGGGGAGACCCAGTACTTC.

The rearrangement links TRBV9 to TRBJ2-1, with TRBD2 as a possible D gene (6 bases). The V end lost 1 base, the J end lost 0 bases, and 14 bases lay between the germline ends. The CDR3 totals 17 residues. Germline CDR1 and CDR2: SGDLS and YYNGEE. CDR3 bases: TGTGCCAGCAGCGTACGATTAGCGGATGGCTCCTACAATGAGCAGTTCTTC. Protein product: CASSVRLADGSYNEQFF.

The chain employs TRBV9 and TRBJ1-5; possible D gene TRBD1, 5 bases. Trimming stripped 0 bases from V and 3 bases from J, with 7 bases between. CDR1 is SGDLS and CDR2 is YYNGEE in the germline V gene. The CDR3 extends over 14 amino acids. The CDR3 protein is CASSVAGINQPQHF. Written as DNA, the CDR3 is TGTGCCAGCAGCGTAGCAGGGATCAATCAGCCCCAGCATTTT.

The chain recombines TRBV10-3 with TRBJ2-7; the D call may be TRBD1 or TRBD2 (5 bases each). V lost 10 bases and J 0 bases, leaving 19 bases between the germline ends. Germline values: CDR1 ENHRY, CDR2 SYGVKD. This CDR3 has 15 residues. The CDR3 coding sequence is TGTGCCACCTGTGAACCCGGGACGCCCTCCTACGAGCAGTACTTC. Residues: CATCEPGTPSYEQYF.

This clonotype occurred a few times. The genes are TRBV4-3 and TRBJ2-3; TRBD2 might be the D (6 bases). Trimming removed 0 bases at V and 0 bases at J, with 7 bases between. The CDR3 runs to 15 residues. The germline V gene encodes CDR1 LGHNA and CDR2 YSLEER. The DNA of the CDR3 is TGCGCCAGCAGCCAAGAGGAGGGAAGCACAGATACGCAGTATTTT. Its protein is CASSQEEGSTDTQYF.

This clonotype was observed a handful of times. The CDR3 reads CSARRGGTEGAQHF. The CDR3 nucleotides read TGCAGTGCTAGGAGGGGAGGGACAGAGGGCGCCCAGCATTTT. The rearrangement joins TRBV20-1 to TRBJ1-5, with 7 bases identical to TRBD1. V trimming: 3 bases; J trimming: 11 bases; junction bases outside the gene matches: 13. Per germline, CDR1 DFQATT and CDR2 SNEGSKA (reference sequence). This CDR3 has 14 residues.

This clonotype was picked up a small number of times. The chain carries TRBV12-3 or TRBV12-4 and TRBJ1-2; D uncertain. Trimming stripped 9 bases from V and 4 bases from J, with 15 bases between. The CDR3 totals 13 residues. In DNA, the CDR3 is TGTGCCAGTAACGTCCGGGCCGGCTATGGCTACACCTTC. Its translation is CASNVRAGYGYTF.

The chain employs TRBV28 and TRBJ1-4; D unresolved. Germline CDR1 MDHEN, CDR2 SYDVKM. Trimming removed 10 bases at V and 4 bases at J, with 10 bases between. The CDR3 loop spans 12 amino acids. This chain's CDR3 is CATQEGNEKLFF. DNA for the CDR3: TGTGCCACCCAAGAGGGTAATGAAAAACTGTTTTTT. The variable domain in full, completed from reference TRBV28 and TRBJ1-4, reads DVKVTQSSRYLVKRTGEKVFLECVQDMDHENMFWYRQDPGLGLRLIYFSYDVKMKEKGDIPEGYSVSREKKERFSLILESASTNQTSMYLCATQEGNEKLFFGSGTQLSVL.

The CDR3 bases are TGTGCCACCAGTGTTAGGTACGGGACTAGCGGGACCTATGAGCAGTTCTTC. This sequence encodes CATSVRYGTSGTYEQFF. The rearrangement uses TRBV24-1 and TRBJ2-1; 13 bases map to TRBD2. The CDR3 totals 17 residues. With 5 bases clipped from V and 8 bases from J, the junction kept 11 bases outside the gene matches. In germline, CDR1 is KGHDR, CDR2 SFDVKD.

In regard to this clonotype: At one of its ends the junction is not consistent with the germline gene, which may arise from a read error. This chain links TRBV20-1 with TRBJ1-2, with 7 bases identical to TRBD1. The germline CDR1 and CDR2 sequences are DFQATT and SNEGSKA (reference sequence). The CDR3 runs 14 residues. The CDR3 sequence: CSARDTGALHGYTF. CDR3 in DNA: TGCAGTGCAAGAGACACAGGGGCGCTCCATGGCTACACCTTC.

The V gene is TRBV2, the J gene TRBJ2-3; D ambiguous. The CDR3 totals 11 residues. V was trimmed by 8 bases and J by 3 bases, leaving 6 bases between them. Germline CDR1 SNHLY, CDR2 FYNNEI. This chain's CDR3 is CASARTDTQYF. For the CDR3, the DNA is TGTGCCAGCGCCAGGACAGATACGCAGTATTTT.

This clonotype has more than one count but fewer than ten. The CDR3: CASSRPPQARGRGEQYF. CDR3 sequence (DNA): TGTGCCAGCAGCCGCCCTCCCCAGGCCCGAGGGCGAGGCGAGCAGTACTTC. V is TRBV6-1 and J is TRBJ2-7, with D tentatively TRBD2 (5 bases). The CDR3 totals 17 residues. Germline assignment: CDR1 MNHNS and CDR2 SASEGT. V lost 6 bases and J 6 bases, leaving 27 bases between the germline ends.

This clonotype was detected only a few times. The CDR3 here is CASSSLGSEKLFF. The CDR3 DNA reads as TGTGCCAGCAGTTCACTAGGAAGTGAAAAACTGTTTTTT. This chain uses TRBV27 with TRBJ1-4; no reliable D call. The ends were cut back, 4 bases at V and 7 bases at J, with 10 bases in the middle. The germline V gene encodes CDR1 MNHEY and CDR2 SMNVEV (reference sequence). This CDR3 is built from 13 residues.

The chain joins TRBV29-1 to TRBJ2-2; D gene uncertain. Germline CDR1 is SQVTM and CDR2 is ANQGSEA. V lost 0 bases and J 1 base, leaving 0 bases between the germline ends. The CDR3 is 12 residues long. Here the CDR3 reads CSVEENTGELFF. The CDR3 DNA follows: TGCAGCGTTGAAGAGAACACCGGGGAGCTGTTTTTT.

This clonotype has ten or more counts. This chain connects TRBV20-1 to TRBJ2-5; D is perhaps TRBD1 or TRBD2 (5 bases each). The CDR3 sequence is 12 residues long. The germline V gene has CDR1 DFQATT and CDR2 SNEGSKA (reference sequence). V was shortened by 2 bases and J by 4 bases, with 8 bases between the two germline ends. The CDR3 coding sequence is TGCAGTGCTAGAATGAGGGGAGAGACCCAGTACTTC. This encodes CSARMRGETQYF.

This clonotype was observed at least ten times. DNA for the CDR3: TGCAGCGTGGAGGATTTAGCCAAAAACATTCAGTACTTC. It codes for CSVEDLAKNIQYF. The chain combines TRBV29-1 with TRBJ2-4; D might be TRBD2 (5 bases). V gave up 6 bases and J gave up 0 bases, with 9 bases separating them. CDR1 SQVTM and CDR2 ANQGSEA come from the germline V gene. The CDR3 length is 13 residues.

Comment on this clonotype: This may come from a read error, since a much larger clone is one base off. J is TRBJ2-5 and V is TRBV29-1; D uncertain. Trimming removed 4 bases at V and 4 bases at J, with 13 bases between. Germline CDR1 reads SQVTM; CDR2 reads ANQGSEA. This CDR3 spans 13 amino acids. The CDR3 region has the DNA TGCAGCGTTGGCCATGTTGTTCTAGAGACCCAGTACTTC. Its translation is CSVGHVVLETQYF.

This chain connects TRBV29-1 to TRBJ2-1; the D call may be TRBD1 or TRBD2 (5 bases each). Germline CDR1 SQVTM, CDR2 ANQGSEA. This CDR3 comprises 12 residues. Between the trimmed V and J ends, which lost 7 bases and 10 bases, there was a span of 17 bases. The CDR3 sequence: CSASMGVGEQFF. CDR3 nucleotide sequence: TGCAGCGCATCGATGGGGGTCGGAGAGCAGTTCTTC.